The sequence of this TCR beta chain was determined in a study of blood T cell repertoires in COVID-19. Turning to the study itself: Specimens from acute and convalescent COVID-19 originated in the United States, Italy and Spain.

As processed by the authors: Scientists estimated how many nucleated cells there were by amplifying reference gene primers. Sequencing used immunoSEQ multiplex PCR; TCRdb keeps in-frame clones, though not all of them. For V, J and clone size, that table is used; D and trimming come from the DNA. The table lists about 150,000 clones, roughly 83% of them singletons. Germline V gives CDR1 LNHNV, CDR2 YYDKDF (reference sequence). Trimming left V 5 bases short and J 10 bases short, with 18 bases between. CDR3 length: 14 amino acids. This clone has a single count. The sequenced sample consisted of peripheral blood. This sequence joins TRBV15 and TRBJ2-1; D perhaps matches TRBD1 (6 bases). This receptor was identified in a woman aged 60-70 years with acute or convalescent COVID-19. The CDR3 spells CATSPRMNRAEQFF. Written as DNA, the CDR3 is TGTGCCACCAGCCCCCGAATGAACAGGGCAGAGCAGTTCTTC.